This record covers a single TCR beta chain. Its antigen is not identified. The same CDR3 arises from other DNA sequences in this sample as well. Some clones are missing from TCRdb's copy, which holds only in-frame ones; the method was immunoSEQ multiplex PCR. The profile shows some 83,000 clones, approximately 84% of them singletons. This record comes from a study of OX40 agonist ivuxolimab in advanced cancers. General observations from the study: Clones of CD4+ and CD8+ blood T cells grew by week 6 at doses of 0.1 to 3.0 mg/kg. Patients who responded partially at 0.1-3.0 mg/kg showed clonal expansion ranking among the lowest.

Looked up from germline, CDR1 is SGHRS and CDR2 is YFSETQ. Trimming left V 0 bases short and J 1 base short, with 7 bases between. The CDR3 has 15 amino acids. The receptor was derived from an adult with an advanced solid tumor such as melanoma, head and neck, liver or kidney cancer. Sequencing used CD4+ or CD8+ T cells sorted from blood, obtained in a trial of the OX40 agonist ivuxolimab. The V call is TRBV5-1, the J call TRBJ2-2; no reliable D call. The CDR3 bases are TGCGCCAGCAGCTTGGATTTGCGGAACACCGGGGAGCTGTTTTTT. Translation gives CASSLDLRNTGELFF.